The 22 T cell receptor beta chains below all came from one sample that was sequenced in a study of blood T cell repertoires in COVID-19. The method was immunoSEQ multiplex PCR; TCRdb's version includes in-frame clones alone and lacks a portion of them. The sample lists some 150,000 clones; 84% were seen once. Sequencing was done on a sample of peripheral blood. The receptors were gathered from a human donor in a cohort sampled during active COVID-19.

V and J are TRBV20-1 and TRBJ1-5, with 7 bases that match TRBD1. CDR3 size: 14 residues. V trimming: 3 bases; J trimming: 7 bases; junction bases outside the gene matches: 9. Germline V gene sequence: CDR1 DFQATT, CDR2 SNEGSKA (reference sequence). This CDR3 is CSASQVQGIQPQHF. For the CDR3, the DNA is TGCAGTGCTAGTCAGGTACAGGGGATCCAGCCCCAGCATTTT.

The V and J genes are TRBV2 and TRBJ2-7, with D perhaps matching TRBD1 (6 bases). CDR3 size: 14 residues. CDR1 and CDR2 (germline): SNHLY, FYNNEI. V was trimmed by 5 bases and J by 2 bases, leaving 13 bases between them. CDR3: CASSPGTPPYEQYF. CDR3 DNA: TGTGCCAGCAGTCCCGGGACACCTCCCTACGAGCAGTACTTC.

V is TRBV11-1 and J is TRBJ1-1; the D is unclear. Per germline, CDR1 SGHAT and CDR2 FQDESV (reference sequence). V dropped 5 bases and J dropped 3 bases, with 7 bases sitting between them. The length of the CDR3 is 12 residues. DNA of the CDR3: TGTGCCAGCAGCCCGAGTGACACTGAAGCTTTCTTT. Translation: CASSPSDTEAFF. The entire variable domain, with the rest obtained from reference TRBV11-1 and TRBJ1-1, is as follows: EAEVAQSPRYKITEKSQAVAFWCDPISGHATLYWYRQILGQGPELLVQFQDESVVDDSQLPKDRFSAERLKGVDSTLKIQPAELGDSAMYLCASSPSDTEAFFGQGTRLTVV.

CDR3 sequence reads: CASSLDNLNTEAFF. The CDR3 nucleotides read TGTGCCAGCAGCTTGGACAACTTGAACACTGAAGCTTTCTTT. This sequence joins TRBV7-9 and TRBJ1-1; D might be TRBD1 (5 bases). The CDR3 is 14 residues long. Trimming cost V 3 bases and J 0 bases, with 8 bases left between them. Germline-derived CDR1 and CDR2 are SEHNR and FQNEAQ (reference sequence).

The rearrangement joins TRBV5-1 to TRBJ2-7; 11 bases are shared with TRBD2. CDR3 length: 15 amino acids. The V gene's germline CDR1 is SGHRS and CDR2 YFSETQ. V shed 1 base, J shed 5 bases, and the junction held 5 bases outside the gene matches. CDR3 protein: CASSLTSGGGHEQYF. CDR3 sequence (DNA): TGCGCCAGCAGCTTGACTAGCGGGGGCGGCCACGAGCAGTACTTC. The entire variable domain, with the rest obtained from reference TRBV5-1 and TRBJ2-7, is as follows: KAGVTQTPRYLIKTRGQQVTLSCSPISGHRSVSWYQQTPGQGLQFLFEYFSETQRNKGNFPGRFSGRQFSNSRSEMNVSTLELGDSALYLCASSLTSGGGHEQYFGPGTRLTVT.

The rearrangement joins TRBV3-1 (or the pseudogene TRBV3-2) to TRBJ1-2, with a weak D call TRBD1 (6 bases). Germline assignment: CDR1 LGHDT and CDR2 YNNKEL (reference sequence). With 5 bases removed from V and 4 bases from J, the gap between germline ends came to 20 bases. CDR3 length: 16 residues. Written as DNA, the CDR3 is TGTGCCAGCAGCGCTAATGACCGGGGGGCCGGCTATGGCTACACCTTC. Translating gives CASSANDRGAGYGYTF.

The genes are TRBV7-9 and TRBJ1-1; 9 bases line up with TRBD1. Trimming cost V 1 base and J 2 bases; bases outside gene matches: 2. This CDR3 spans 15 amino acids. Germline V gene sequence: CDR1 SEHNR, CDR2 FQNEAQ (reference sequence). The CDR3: CASSLGDRANTEAFF. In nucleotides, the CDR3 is TGTGCCAGCAGCTTAGGGGACAGGGCAAACACTGAAGCTTTCTTT.

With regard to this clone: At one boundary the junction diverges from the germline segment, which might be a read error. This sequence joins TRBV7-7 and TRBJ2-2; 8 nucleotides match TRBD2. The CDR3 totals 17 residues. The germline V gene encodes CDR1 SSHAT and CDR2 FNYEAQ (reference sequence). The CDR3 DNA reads TGTGCTAGCAGTTACGACATAGCGGGGAGAGACACCGGGGAGCTGTTTTTT. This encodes CASSYDIAGRDTGELFF.

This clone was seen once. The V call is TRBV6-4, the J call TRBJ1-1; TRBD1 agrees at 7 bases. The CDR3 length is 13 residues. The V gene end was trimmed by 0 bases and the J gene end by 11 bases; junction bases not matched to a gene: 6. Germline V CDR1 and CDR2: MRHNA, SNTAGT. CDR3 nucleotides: TGTGCCAGCAGTGACTCCGACAGGGAACCCGCTTTCTTT. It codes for CASSDSDREPAFF.

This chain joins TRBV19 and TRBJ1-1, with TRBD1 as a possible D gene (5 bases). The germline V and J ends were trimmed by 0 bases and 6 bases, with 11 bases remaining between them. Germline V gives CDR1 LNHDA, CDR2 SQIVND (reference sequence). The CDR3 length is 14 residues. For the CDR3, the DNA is TGTGCCAGTAGTATAGATCTGGGGCGGCCTGAAGCTTTCTTT. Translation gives CASSIDLGRPEAFF.

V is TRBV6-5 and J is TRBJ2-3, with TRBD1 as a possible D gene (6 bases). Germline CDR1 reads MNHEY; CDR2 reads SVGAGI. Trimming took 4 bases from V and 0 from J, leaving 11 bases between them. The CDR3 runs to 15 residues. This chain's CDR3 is CASSSSTGSTDTQYF. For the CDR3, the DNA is TGTGCCAGCAGTTCCTCTACAGGGAGCACAGATACGCAGTATTTT.

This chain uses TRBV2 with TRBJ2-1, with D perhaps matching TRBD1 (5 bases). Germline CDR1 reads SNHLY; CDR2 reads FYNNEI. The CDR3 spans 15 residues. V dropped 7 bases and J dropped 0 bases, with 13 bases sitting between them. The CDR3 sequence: CASTQDISSYNEQFF. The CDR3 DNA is TGTGCCAGCACCCAGGACATCAGCTCCTACAATGAGCAGTTCTTC.

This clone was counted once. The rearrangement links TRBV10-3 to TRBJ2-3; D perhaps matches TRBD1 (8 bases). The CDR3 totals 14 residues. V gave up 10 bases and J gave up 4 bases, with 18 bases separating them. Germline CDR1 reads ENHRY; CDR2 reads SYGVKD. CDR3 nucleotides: TGTGCCACTAGCGGACAGGGAGGGTCAGATACGCAGTATTTT. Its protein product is CATSGQGGSDTQYF.

The CDR3 bases are TGCGCCAGCAGCTTGAAGGGGGGGATTTCCTACGAGCAGTACTTC. It encodes CASSLKGGISYEQYF. The V call is TRBV5-1, the J call TRBJ2-7; D may be TRBD2 (7 bases). Trimming stripped 1 base from V and 1 base from J, with 12 bases between. Looked up from germline, CDR1 is SGHRS and CDR2 is YFSETQ. The CDR3 spans 15 residues.

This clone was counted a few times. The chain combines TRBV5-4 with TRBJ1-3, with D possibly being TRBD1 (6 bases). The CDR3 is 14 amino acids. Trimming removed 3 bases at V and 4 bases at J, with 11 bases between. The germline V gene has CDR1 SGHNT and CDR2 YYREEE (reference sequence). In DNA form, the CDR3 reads TGTGCCAGCAGCTCAGGGGCGAGGGGAAACACCATATATTTT. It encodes CASSSGARGNTIYF.

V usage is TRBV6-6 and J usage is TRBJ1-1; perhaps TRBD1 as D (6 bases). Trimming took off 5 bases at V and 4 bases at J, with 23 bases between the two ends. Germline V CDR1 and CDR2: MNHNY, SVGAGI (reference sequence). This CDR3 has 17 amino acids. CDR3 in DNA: TGTGCCAGCAGTCCTGATCTTCTCCAGGACAGCGGCACTGAAGCTTTCTTT. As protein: CASSPDLLQDSGTEAFF.

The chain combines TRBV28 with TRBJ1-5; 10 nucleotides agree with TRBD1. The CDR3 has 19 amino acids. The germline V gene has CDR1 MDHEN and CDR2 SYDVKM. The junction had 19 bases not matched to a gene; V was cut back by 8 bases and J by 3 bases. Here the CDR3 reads CASRSSDRGRVGFNQPQHF. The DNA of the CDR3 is TGTGCCAGCCGGAGTTCCGACAGGGGGCGCGTAGGGTTCAATCAGCCCCAGCATTTT.

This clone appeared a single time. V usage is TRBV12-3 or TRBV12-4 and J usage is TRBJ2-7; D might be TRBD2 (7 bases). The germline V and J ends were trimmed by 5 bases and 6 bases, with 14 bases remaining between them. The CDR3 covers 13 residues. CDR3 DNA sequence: TGTGCCAGCAGTCCCGGCGGGGGCACCGAGCAGTACTTC. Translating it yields CASSPGGGTEQYF.

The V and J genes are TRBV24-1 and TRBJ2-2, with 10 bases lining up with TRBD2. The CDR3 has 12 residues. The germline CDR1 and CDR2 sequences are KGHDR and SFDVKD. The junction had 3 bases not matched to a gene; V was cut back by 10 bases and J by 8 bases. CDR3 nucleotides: TGTGCCACAACGGGACTAGCGGGGGAGCTGTTTTTT. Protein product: CATTGLAGELFF.

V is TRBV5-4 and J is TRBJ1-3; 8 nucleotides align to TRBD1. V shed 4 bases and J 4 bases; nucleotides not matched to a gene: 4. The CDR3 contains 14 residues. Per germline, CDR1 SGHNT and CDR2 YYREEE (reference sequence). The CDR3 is CASSQDRVGNTIYF. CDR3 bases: TGTGCCAGCAGCCAGGACAGGGTCGGAAACACCATATATTTT. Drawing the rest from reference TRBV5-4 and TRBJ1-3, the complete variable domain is ETGVTQSPTHLIKTRGQQVTLRCSSQSGHNTVSWYQQALGQGPQFIFQYYREEENGRGNFPPRFSGLQFPNYSSELNVNALELDDSALYLCASSQDRVGNTIYFGEGSWLTVV.

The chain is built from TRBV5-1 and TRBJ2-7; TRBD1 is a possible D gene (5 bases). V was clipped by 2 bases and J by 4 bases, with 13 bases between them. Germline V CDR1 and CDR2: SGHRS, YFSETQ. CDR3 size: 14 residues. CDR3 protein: CASSLAQERYEQYF. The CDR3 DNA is TGCGCCAGCAGCTTAGCACAGGAGAGATACGAGCAGTACTTC.

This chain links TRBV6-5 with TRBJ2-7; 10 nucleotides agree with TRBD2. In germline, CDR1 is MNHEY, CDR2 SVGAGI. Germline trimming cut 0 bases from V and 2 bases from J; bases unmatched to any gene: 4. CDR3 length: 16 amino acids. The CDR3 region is CASSYSGAGGAYEQYF. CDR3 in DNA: TGTGCCAGCAGTTACTCAGGAGCGGGGGGGGCCTACGAGCAGTACTTC.